These 5 T cell receptor beta chains originate from one sample sequenced in a study of beta chain features in type 1 diabetes. Since all of the isolated RNA was reverse transcribed, expressed TCRB transcripts were what got sequenced. Clones were read by immunoSEQ multiplex PCR, and TCRdb kept only the in-frame ones, dropping some. The profile shows 330,000 or so clones, around 13% of them singletons. Study-level points and caveats: Significant though moderate, a shortening of TCRB CDR3s appeared in all four CD4+ subsets of Type 1 diabetes patients.

The antigens these receptors bind are not known. Sequencing was done on a sample of naive CD4+ T cells from blood. Receptors originate from a woman aged 18 to 35 with type 1 diabetes.

The chain is built from TRBV2 and TRBJ1-5, with unresolved D. In germline, CDR1 is SNHLY, CDR2 FYNNEI. The CDR3 has 15 residues. V was cut by 6 bases and J by 2 bases, with 14 bases left in between. In DNA, the CDR3 is TGTGCCAGCAGAGGAGGGCCCAGTGGCAATCAGCCCCAGCATTTT. Protein product: CASRGGPSGNQPQHF.

This clone has only a few counts. The chain links TRBV19 to TRBJ2-1; TRBD2 matches at 10 bases. V lost 2 bases, J lost 10 bases, and 8 bases stayed unmatched. The CDR3 spans 15 residues. Germline CDR1 is LNHDA and CDR2 is SQIVND (reference sequence). CDR3 sequence (DNA): TGTGCCAGTAGTATACTAGCGGGAGACATTGGCGAGCAGTTCTTC. Its protein is CASSILAGDIGEQFF. The full variable domain, its missing parts supplied by reference TRBV19 and TRBJ2-1, is DGGITQSPKYLFRKEGQNVTLSCEQNLNHDAMYWYRQDPGQGLRLIYYSQIVNDFQKGDIAEGYSVSREKKESFPLTVTSAQKNPTAFYLCASSILAGDIGEQFFGPGTRLTVL.

The V and J genes are TRBV11-1 and TRBJ2-1; 7 bases agree with TRBD1. V lost 5 bases to trimming and J lost 6 bases; unmatched junction nucleotides: 4. CDR1 is SGHAT and CDR2 is FQDESV in the germline V gene (reference sequence). This CDR3 is 13 amino acids long. The CDR3 region is CASSQGEVNEQFF. The CDR3 nucleotides read TGTGCCAGCAGCCAGGGGGAAGTCAATGAGCAGTTCTTC. The whole variable domain, filled in from reference TRBV11-1 and TRBJ2-1, reads EAEVAQSPRYKITEKSQAVAFWCDPISGHATLYWYRQILGQGPELLVQFQDESVVDDSQLPKDRFSAERLKGVDSTLKIQPAELGDSAMYLCASSQGEVNEQFFGPGTRLTVL.

This clone was counted only a few times. The chain couples TRBV28 to TRBJ1-1; D uncertain. CDR3 length equals 14 residues. Trimming took off 5 bases at V and 2 bases at J, with 12 bases between the two ends. In germline, CDR1 is MDHEN, CDR2 SYDVKM. CDR3 in amino acids: CASSPQRINTEAFF. CDR3 bases: TGTGCCAGCAGTCCACAGAGAATCAACACTGAAGCTTTCTTT.

This chain connects TRBV6-5 to TRBJ1-1; no firm D call. This CDR3 has 15 amino acids. Per the germline V gene, CDR1 is MNHEY and CDR2 is SVGAGI. Trimming took 6 bases from V and 0 from J, leaving 14 bases between them. The DNA for the CDR3 is TGTGCCAGCAGCCTCGAGGGCAGAATGAACACTGAAGCTTTCTTT. Translation gives CASSLEGRMNTEAFF.